The subject of this entry is one TCR beta chain. As yet, its antigen is unknown. CDR1 and CDR2 (germline): SNHLY, FYNNEI. The CDR3 runs 15 residues. Deletions cut 1 base from V and 4 bases from J, with 12 bases between. The sample is drawn from a study of PD-1 blockade in classical Hodgkin lymphoma. Study outcomes and limitations: Initiation of nivolumab under 1 year after ASCT led to exclusion of patients. Unlike CD8+ TCR diversity, which did not rise significantly by C4D1, CD4+ TCR diversity did. The causes of the repertoire differences, possibly disease activity or prior therapy, remain undefined. Relapsed/refractory patients reportedly had lower baseline diversity than newly diagnosed patients.

As to time point: cycle 4 day 1 (C4D1), after more than five weeks of nivolumab. All patients experienced relapse after autologous stem cell transplantation, and brentuximab vedotin exposure was variable. Data came from immunoSEQ multiplex PCR; TCRdb stores just in-frame clones and leaves some out. This sample has 25,000 to 30,000 clones; around 80% occur once, and the top ten carry about 17%. The source is a human donor with classical Hodgkin lymphoma. Specimen: peripheral blood mononuclear cells (PBMCs), collected before the fourth cycle of nivolumab. The gene calls are TRBV2 and TRBJ2-3; D gene uncertain. CDR3 in DNA: TGTGCCAGCAGTGAAGTTAGGCAACACGCAGATACGCAGTATTTT. Translation: CASSEVRQHADTQYF.